The 29 T cell receptor beta chains below were found in one sample sequenced in a study of response to subunit inactivated influenza vaccine. In TCRdb, the RT-PCR reads were re-called with MiXCR into one record per CDR3 protein. The sample has under 800,000 distinct CDR3 sequences; roughly 14% are singletons. Sequencing was performed on PBMCs from blood, taken around 14 days before vaccination. The source is a man aged 45-65 years who received an inactivated influenza vaccine.

V usage is TRBV5-1 and J usage is TRBJ2-1; a possible D gene is TRBD1 (6 bases). CDR3 size: 15 residues. The V end lost 6 bases, the J end lost 0 bases, and 13 bases lay between the germline ends. The germline gives CDR1 SGHRS, CDR2 YFSETQ. CDR3 in DNA: TGCGCCAGCAAAGAACAGGGTGGCTCCTACAATGAGCAGTTCTTC. Translated: CASKEQGGSYNEQFF.

The CDR3 loop reads CSATGGPGTDTQYF. The CDR3 DNA reads as TGCAGTGCTACAGGGGGCCCTGGCACAGATACGCAGTATTTT. The genes are TRBV20-1 and TRBJ2-3; 8 nucleotides agree with TRBD1. The CDR3 contains 14 residues. After removal of 4 bases from V and 1 base from J, the junction contained 4 bases not matched to a gene. CDR1 DFQATT and CDR2 SNEGSKA come from the germline V gene (reference sequence).

The V and J genes are TRBV20-1 and TRBJ2-7; D is possibly TRBD2 (6 bases). The CDR3 consists of 13 residues. The V end was cut by 6 bases, the J end by 4 bases, with 16 bases between. Germline V gene sequence: CDR1 DFQATT, CDR2 SNEGSKA (reference sequence). CDR3 bases: TGCAGTGCGGAACCGGGACTGGGATACGAGCAGTACTTC. It codes for CSAEPGLGYEQYF.

This clonotype was observed a few times. The gene calls are TRBV6-5 and TRBJ1-2; no clear D. The CDR3 runs to 14 residues. Germline V lookup: CDR1 MNHEY, CDR2 SVGAGI. V shed 2 bases and J shed 0 bases, with 7 bases lying between them. CDR3 in amino acids: CASSYGSANYGYTF. Here the CDR3 DNA reads TGTGCCAGCAGTTACGGCTCAGCTAACTATGGCTACACCTTC.

The chain links TRBV7-6 to TRBJ2-2, with D possibly being TRBD2 (6 bases). From germline, CDR1 is SGHVS and CDR2 FNYEAQ. V lost 1 base and J 4 bases, leaving 25 bases between the germline ends. The CDR3 runs 20 residues. Here the CDR3 reads CASSLDSPGVGGHFTGELFF. The CDR3 nucleotides read TGTGCCAGCAGCTTAGACTCCCCCGGGGTGGGAGGACACTTCACCGGGGAGCTGTTTTTT.

This clonotype was picked up a small number of times. This chain uses TRBV7-8 with TRBJ2-7; TRBD1 aligns across 7 bases. The CDR3 runs to 15 residues. Trimming took 1 base from V and 3 from J; bases not matched to a gene: 6. Germline V gives CDR1 SGHVS, CDR2 FQNEAQ. The CDR3 spells CASSLGGGSNYEQYF. CDR3 nucleotide sequence: TGTGCCAGCAGCTTAGGAGGGGGCTCAAACTACGAGCAGTACTTC.

At least ten counts were recorded for this clonotype. The V call is TRBV5-5, the J call TRBJ2-7; D is ambiguous. This CDR3 region has 11 residues. The germline CDR1 and CDR2 sequences are SGHKS and YYEKEE (reference sequence). Between the trimmed V and J ends, which lost 1 base and 4 bases, there was a span of 3 bases. The CDR3 DNA reads as TGTGCCAGCAGCTTGAAGTACGAGCAGTACTTC. Its protein product is CASSLKYEQYF.

There are a few counts of this clonotype. One end of the junction varies from germline; a read error may be responsible. The chain joins TRBV4-3 to TRBJ1-4; D call uncertain. Germline lookup yields CDR1 LGHNA and CDR2 YSLEER. The CDR3 covers 15 residues. The CDR3 bases are TGCGCCAGTAGCCACCGTTACACAGTTAATGAAAAACTGTTTTTT. It codes for CASSHRYTVNEKLFF.

This clonotype was observed a few times. J is TRBJ2-7 and V is TRBV7-9; 7 positions agree with TRBD2. The length of the CDR3 is 15 residues. The germline gives CDR1 SEHNR, CDR2 FQNEAQ (reference sequence). Trimming removed 1 base from V and 3 bases from J; junction bases left unmatched: 6. The CDR3 nucleotides read TGTGCCAGCAGCTTAGGAACTCGGACTAGCTACGAGCAGTACTTC. The encoded protein is CASSLGTRTSYEQYF.

This clonotype was found a few times. The CDR3 spells CASRLGSGTAIKSFF. CDR3 DNA sequence: TGTGCCAGCCGCTTAGGTAGCGGGACGGCAATAAAGTCGTTCTTC. The chain combines TRBV12-3 or TRBV12-4 with TRBJ2-1; 8 nucleotides agree with TRBD2. The trim removed 8 bases at V and 15 bases at J, leaving 21 bases unmatched. The CDR3 has 15 residues.

The chain couples TRBV5-6 to TRBJ2-7; the D is unclear. The V and J ends lost 7 bases and 0 bases respectively, with 17 bases between them. The CDR3 extends over 15 amino acids. From germline, CDR1 is SGHDT and CDR2 YYEEEE. The chain's CDR3 is CASGLYLGRSYEQYF. Here the CDR3 DNA reads TGTGCCAGCGGATTGTACCTTGGACGCTCCTACGAGCAGTACTTC.

The V gene is TRBV4-1, the J gene TRBJ2-2; a weak D match, TRBD1 (6 bases). Trimming took 3 bases from V and 3 from J, leaving 11 bases between them. The CDR3 runs to 15 residues. The germline V gene has CDR1 MGHRA and CDR2 YSYEKL. CDR3 nucleotide sequence: TGCGCCAGCAGCCACACAGGGTCGGACACCGGGGAGCTGTTTTTT. Translating it yields CASSHTGSDTGELFF.

The table lists this clonotype with a few counts. The CDR3 sequence is CASSLSLTSGRAAEQFF. CDR3 coding DNA: TGTGCCAGCAGTTTATCCCTGACTAGCGGGAGGGCCGCTGAGCAGTTCTTC. The J gene is TRBJ2-1, the V gene TRBV27; 14 bases line up with TRBD2. The germline V gene has CDR1 MNHEY and CDR2 SMNVEV (reference sequence). The CDR3 is 17 amino acids. V was pared by 0 bases and J by 9 bases, with 7 bases of the junction left unmatched.

The V call is TRBV7-2, the J call TRBJ2-1; TRBD1 might be the D (5 bases). V dropped 5 bases and J dropped 4 bases, with 9 bases sitting between them. This CDR3 spans 13 amino acids. Germline CDR1 reads SGHTA; CDR2 reads FQGNSA. The CDR3 region is CASSPTVYNEQFF. The CDR3 coding sequence is TGTGCCAGCAGCCCGACAGTTTACAATGAGCAGTTCTTC.

This sequence joins TRBV2 and TRBJ2-1; D is undetermined. The CDR3 contains 14 residues. Per the germline V gene, CDR1 is SNHLY and CDR2 is FYNNEI. Trimming left V 9 bases short and J 0 bases short, with 12 bases between. Here the CDR3 reads CASRAWSSYNEQFF. The CDR3 DNA reads as TGTGCCAGTAGGGCCTGGAGCTCCTACAATGAGCAGTTCTTC. Filled out from reference TRBV2 and TRBJ2-1, the complete variable domain reads EPEVTQTPSHQVTQMGQEVILRCVPISNHLYFYWYRQILGQKVEFLVSFYNNEISEKSEIFDDQFSVERPDGSNFTLKIRSTKLEDSAMYFCASRAWSSYNEQFFGPGTRLTVL.

This clonotype was recorded only once. The J gene is TRBJ2-1, the V gene TRBV19; no definite D call. Germline V gene sequence: CDR1 LNHDA, CDR2 SQIVND (reference sequence). The CDR3 extends over 12 amino acids. With 3 bases removed from V and 6 bases from J, the gap between germline ends came to 6 bases. The CDR3 is CASSIPANEQFF. CDR3 in DNA: TGTGCCAGTAGTATCCCCGCCAATGAGCAGTTCTTC.

This clonotype was observed a few times. The V and J genes are TRBV4-3 and TRBJ2-7; no clear D. V lost 0 bases and J 1 base, leaving 19 bases between the germline ends. The CDR3 is made up of 18 amino acids. Germline lookup yields CDR1 LGHNA and CDR2 YSLEER. The CDR3 sequence is CASSQDLNRVGISYEQYF. The CDR3 nucleotides read TGCGCCAGCAGCCAAGATCTCAATCGGGTGGGGATATCCTACGAGCAGTACTTC.

This clonotype was found a few times. The chain has TRBV6-5 and TRBJ2-3, with 10 positions matching TRBD2. After removal of 0 bases from V and 2 bases from J, the junction contained 8 bases not matched to a gene. The CDR3 covers 18 residues. CDR1 and CDR2 (germline): MNHEY, SVGAGI. The CDR3 loop reads CASSYSRTSGTNTDTQYF. CDR3 nucleotides: TGTGCCAGCAGTTACTCGCGGACTAGCGGAACCAACACAGATACGCAGTATTTT.

This clonotype was seen at least ten times. The rearrangement links TRBV7-2 to TRBJ2-1, with 8 bases identical to TRBD2. CDR3 length: 15 amino acids. With 1 base clipped from V and 5 bases from J, the junction kept 4 bases outside the gene matches. Germline V gives CDR1 SGHTA, CDR2 FQGNSA. The CDR3: CASSLDGRGHNEQFF. The CDR3 DNA reads TGTGCCAGCAGCTTAGACGGGAGGGGCCACAATGAGCAGTTCTTC.

This clonotype is a singleton in its sample. The chain recombines TRBV6-2 or TRBV6-3 with TRBJ2-5; no reliable D call. Trimming shortened V by 4 bases and J by 4 bases, and 13 bases separated the two germline ends. The germline V gene has CDR1 MNHEY and CDR2 SVGEGT. This CDR3 has 14 amino acids. For the CDR3, the DNA is TGTGCCAGCAGTTTCAGATTAAGAGGAGAGACCCAGTACTTC. Translation: CASSFRLRGETQYF.

The chain has TRBV7-2 and TRBJ2-1, with 8 bases aligning to TRBD2. CDR1 is SGHTA, CDR2 FQGNSA, per germline. The trim removed 5 bases at V and 4 bases at J, leaving 10 bases unmatched. CDR3 length: 16 amino acids. CDR3 protein: CASSIRTGGIYNEQFF. The CDR3 coding sequence is TGTGCCAGCAGCATCCGGACGGGGGGGATATACAATGAGCAGTTCTTC.

The J gene is TRBJ2-5, the V gene TRBV5-4, with 13 bases fitting TRBD2. The germline V gene encodes CDR1 SGHNT and CDR2 YYREEE (reference sequence). Unmatched junction bases numbered 7, after V lost 4 bases and J lost 7 bases. This CDR3 has 15 residues. The CDR3 loop is CASSRTSGSSRTQYF. CDR3 bases: TGTGCCAGCAGCAGGACTAGCGGGAGTTCAAGGACCCAGTACTTC.

This rearrangement joins TRBV28 to TRBJ1-5; tentatively, D is TRBD1 (6 bases). Trimming removed 3 bases at V and 10 bases at J, with 19 bases between. Germline V CDR1 and CDR2: MDHEN, SYDVKM. The CDR3 consists of 15 residues. The CDR3 protein is CASSFGRGASHPQHF. The CDR3 nucleotides are TGTGCCAGCAGTTTTGGGCGGGGGGCGAGTCATCCCCAGCATTTT. Looking up the rest from reference TRBV28 and TRBJ1-5 gives the full variable domain: DVKVTQSSRYLVKRTGEKVFLECVQDMDHENMFWYRQDPGLGLRLIYFSYDVKMKEKGDIPEGYSVSREKKERFSLILESASTNQTSMYLCASSFGRGASHPQHFGDGTRLSIL.

There are many counts of this clonotype. The V call is TRBV2, the J call TRBJ2-1; 11 nucleotides line up with TRBD2. V was pared by 0 bases and J by 7 bases, with 5 bases of the junction left unmatched. CDR1 is SNHLY, CDR2 FYNNEI, per germline. CDR3 size: 16 residues. The CDR3 region is CASSEALSSGRNEQFF. The CDR3 nucleotides are TGTGCCAGCAGTGAAGCGCTGTCTAGCGGGAGGAATGAGCAGTTCTTC.

This clonotype has ten or more counts. The chain employs TRBV5-1 and TRBJ2-7, with 7 bases aligning to TRBD1. CDR1 SGHRS and CDR2 YFSETQ come from the germline V gene. After removal of 4 bases from V and 3 bases from J, the junction contained 10 bases not matched to a gene. This CDR3 has 15 residues. The CDR3 DNA reads TGCGCCAGCAGCGTATCCGGGACAGCTTACTACGAGCAGTACTTC. Translating it yields CASSVSGTAYYEQYF. Looking up the rest from reference TRBV5-1 and TRBJ2-7 gives the full variable domain: KAGVTQTPRYLIKTRGQQVTLSCSPISGHRSVSWYQQTPGQGLQFLFEYFSETQRNKGNFPGRFSGRQFSNSRSEMNVSTLELGDSALYLCASSVSGTAYYEQYFGPGTRLTVT.

This clonotype was seen a handful of times. This rearrangement joins TRBV29-1 to TRBJ2-1; D not resolved. The germline V gene encodes CDR1 SQVTM and CDR2 ANQGSEA. V lost 7 bases and J 6 bases, leaving 13 bases between the germline ends. The CDR3 has 12 amino acids. The CDR3 sequence is CSATGLGNEQFF. The CDR3 nucleotides are TGCAGCGCCACGGGCTTAGGCAATGAGCAGTTCTTC.

This clonotype showed up many times. The rearrangement links TRBV29-1 to TRBJ1-1; D is uncertain. In germline, CDR1 is SQVTM, CDR2 ANQGSEA. There are 13 residues in the CDR3. Trimming removed 6 bases from V and 3 bases from J, with 14 bases in between. The CDR3 DNA reads as TGCAGCGTCGTTCGCAACTCGGACACTGAAGCTTTCTTT. Residues: CSVVRNSDTEAFF.

This clonotype was counted at least ten times. The CDR3: CASSLSGEQYF. CDR3 in DNA: TGTGCCAGCAGTTTATCGGGGGAGCAGTACTTC. This chain links TRBV28 with TRBJ2-7, with D possibly being TRBD2 (5 bases). The germline V gene has CDR1 MDHEN and CDR2 SYDVKM. V was pared by 1 base and J by 7 bases, with 5 bases between. The CDR3 runs 11 residues.

V and J are TRBV9 and TRBJ2-3; D ambiguous. This CDR3 comprises 15 residues. CDR1 is SGDLS and CDR2 is YYNGEE in the germline V gene. V was pared by 2 bases and J by 2 bases, with 12 bases between. CDR3 bases: TGTGCCAGCAGCGTGGAGACACGCACCACAGATACGCAGTATTTT. It codes for CASSVETRTTDTQYF. The full variable domain, with the rest looked up from reference TRBV9 and TRBJ2-3, is DSGVTQTPKHLITATGQRVTLRCSPRSGDLSVYWYQQSLDQGLQFLIQYYNGEERAKGNILERFSAQQFPDLHSELNLSSLELGDSALYFCASSVETRTTDTQYFGPGTRLTVL.